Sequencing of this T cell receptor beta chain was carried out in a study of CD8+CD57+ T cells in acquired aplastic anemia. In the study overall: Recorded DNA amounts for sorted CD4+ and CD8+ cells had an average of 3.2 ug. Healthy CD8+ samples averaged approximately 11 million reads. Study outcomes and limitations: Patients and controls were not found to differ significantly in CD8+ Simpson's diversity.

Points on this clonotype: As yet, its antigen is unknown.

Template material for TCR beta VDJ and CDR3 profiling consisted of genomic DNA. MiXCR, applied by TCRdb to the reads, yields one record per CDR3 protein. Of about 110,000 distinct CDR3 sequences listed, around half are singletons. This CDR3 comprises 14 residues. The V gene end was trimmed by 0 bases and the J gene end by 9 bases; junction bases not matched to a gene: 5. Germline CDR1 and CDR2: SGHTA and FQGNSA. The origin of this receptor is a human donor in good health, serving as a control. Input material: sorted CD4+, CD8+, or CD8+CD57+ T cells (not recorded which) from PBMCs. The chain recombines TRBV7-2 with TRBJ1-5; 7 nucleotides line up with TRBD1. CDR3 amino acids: CASSLASYRGPQHF. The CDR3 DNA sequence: TGTGCCAGCAGCTTAGCGAGCTACAGGGGGCCCCAGCATTTT.